Listed below are T cell receptor beta chains from one sample, sequenced in a study of blood T cell repertoires in COVID-19. Sequencing used immunoSEQ multiplex PCR; TCRdb keeps in-frame clones, though not all of them. The data show about 98,000 clones, roughly 86% seen once. Sequencing was done on a sample of peripheral blood. The receptors stem from a man between 50 and 59 years old with acute or convalescent COVID-19. CDR3s include the opening cysteine and the closing phenylalanine or tryptophan. D genes are given only for firm matches. Clone size is not always given. Where it is, it says once, few, many or a class for expanded clones.

abundance: NA; d_gene: NA; v_gene: TRBV11-2; j_gene: TRBJ1-2; CDR3nt: TGTGCCAGCAGCTTAGAATCCCGAGCTAACTATGGCTACACCTTC; CDR3aa: CASSLESRANYGYTF
abundance: NA; d_gene: NA; v_gene: TRBV19; j_gene: TRBJ1-2; CDR3nt: TGTGCCAGTAGTATGAGGGCGACAGGAGCTAACTATGGCTACACCTTC; CDR3aa: CASSMRATGANYGYTF
abundance: NA; d_gene: TRBD1; v_gene: TRBV3-1/TRBV3-2; j_gene: TRBJ1-2; CDR3nt: TGTGCCAGCAGCTTACAGGGGGTTAAGGGCTACACCTTC; CDR3aa: CASSLQGVKGYTF
abundance: NA; d_gene: NA; v_gene: TRBV11-2; j_gene: TRBJ2-5; CDR3nt: TGTGCCAGCAGCTTAGCGGGTGGAGGTAGCGGAGATGCCCAGTACTTC; CDR3aa: CASSLAGGGSGDAQYF
abundance: NA; d_gene: TRBD2; v_gene: TRBV10-1; j_gene: TRBJ2-5; CDR3nt: TGCGCCAGCAGTCGGACTAGCGGGAACCAAGAGACCCAGTACTTC; CDR3aa: CASSRTSGNQETQYF
abundance: NA; d_gene: TRBD2; v_gene: TRBV9; j_gene: TRBJ2-2; CDR3nt: TGTGCCAGCAGCGTTTTATCTAGCGGGTTCGCGAACACCGGGGAGCTGTTTTTT; CDR3aa: CASSVLSSGFANTGELFF
abundance: NA; d_gene: TRBD1; v_gene: TRBV6-5; j_gene: TRBJ1-5; CDR3nt: TGTGCCAGCAGTTCGACAGGGACCCTTAGCAATCAGCCCCAGCATTTT; CDR3aa: CASSSTGTLSNQPQHF
abundance: NA; d_gene: NA; v_gene: TRBV28; j_gene: TRBJ2-7; CDR3nt: TGTGCCAGCAGTTTTCGGCGGACTTCCTACGAGCAGTACTTC; CDR3aa: CASSFRRTSYEQYF
abundance: once; d_gene: NA; v_gene: TRBV27; j_gene: TRBJ2-3; CDR3nt: TGTGCCAGCAGTCCCACTCCCTTATCTGCAACAGATACGCAGTATTTT; CDR3aa: CASSPTPLSATDTQYF
abundance: NA; d_gene: TRBD2; v_gene: TRBV7-9; j_gene: TRBJ2-7; CDR3nt: TGTGCCAGCAGCCCGGGACTAGCAGACGACGAGCAGTACTTC; CDR3aa: CASSPGLADDEQYF
abundance: NA; d_gene: NA; v_gene: TRBV15; j_gene: TRBJ2-1; CDR3nt: TGTGCCACCAGCAGAGAATATTCCGGCGACTCGTACAATGAGCAGTTCTTC; CDR3aa: CATSREYSGDSYNEQFF
abundance: NA; d_gene: TRBD2; v_gene: TRBV19; j_gene: TRBJ2-1; CDR3nt: TGTGCCAGTAGCCATCTAGCGGGAGCTTACAATGAGCAGTTCTTC; CDR3aa: CASSHLAGAYNEQFF
abundance: NA; d_gene: TRBD2; v_gene: TRBV9; j_gene: TRBJ2-2; CDR3nt: TGTGCCAGCAGCCCCGGGACTAGCAATGCCGGGGAGCTGTTTTTT; CDR3aa: CASSPGTSNAGELFF
abundance: NA; d_gene: NA; v_gene: TRBV3-1/TRBV3-2; j_gene: TRBJ2-3; CDR3nt: TGTGCCAGCAGCACCCGAGGGACAGATACGCAGTATTTT; CDR3aa: CASSTRGTDTQYF
abundance: once; d_gene: TRBD1; v_gene: TRBV19; j_gene: TRBJ1-5; CDR3nt: TGTGCCAGTAGCCCGGGACAGGGTGATCAGCCCCAGCATTTT; CDR3aa: CASSPGQGDQPQHF
abundance: NA; d_gene: TRBD1; v_gene: TRBV30; j_gene: TRBJ1-3; CDR3nt: TGTGCCTGCAGACAGGGGGGTTTGGGAAACACCATATATTTT; CDR3aa: CACRQGGLGNTIYF
abundance: NA; d_gene: TRBD2; v_gene: TRBV14; j_gene: TRBJ2-5; CDR3nt: TGTGCCAGCAGCCAAGGTCCTAGCGGGAGTTTTAAGACCCAGTACTTC; CDR3aa: CASSQGPSGSFKTQYF
abundance: NA; d_gene: NA; v_gene: TRBV19; j_gene: TRBJ1-4; CDR3nt: TGTGCCAGTAGTACTATGGTTGAAAAACTGTTTTTT; CDR3aa: CASSTMVEKLFF
abundance: NA; d_gene: TRBD2; v_gene: TRBV3-1/TRBV3-2; j_gene: TRBJ2-5; CDR3nt: TGTGCCAGCAGGCTGTTAGCGGGAGTTGGGGGGGAGACCCAGTACTTC; CDR3aa: CASRLLAGVGGETQYF
abundance: NA; d_gene: NA; v_gene: TRBV19; j_gene: TRBJ2-1; CDR3nt: TGTGCCAGTAGTATAGTCTTGACTGGAAAAAGGTTTTACAATGAGCAGTTCTTC; CDR3aa: CASSIVLTGKRFYNEQFF
abundance: NA; d_gene: NA; v_gene: TRBV7-8; j_gene: TRBJ2-7; CDR3nt: TGTGCCAGCCGCCTCAGTTCAACTATCTACGAGCAGTACTTC; CDR3aa: CASRLSSTIYEQYF
abundance: once; d_gene: NA; v_gene: TRBV19; j_gene: TRBJ1-1; CDR3nt: TGTGCCAGTAGTAGAAGTGTGAGGGCGAACACTGAAGCTTTCTTT; CDR3aa: CASSRSVRANTEAFF
abundance: NA; d_gene: NA; v_gene: TRBV6-5; j_gene: TRBJ2-7; CDR3nt: TGTGCCACGGGGTCGGTTCCCCACGAGCAGTACTTC; CDR3aa: CATGSVPHEQYF
abundance: NA; d_gene: TRBD2; v_gene: TRBV7-8; j_gene: TRBJ2-7; CDR3nt: TGTGCCAGCAGCTCTGGACTAGCGGGCTCCTACGAGCAGTACTTC; CDR3aa: CASSSGLAGSYEQYF
abundance: few; d_gene: NA; v_gene: TRBV7-8; j_gene: TRBJ2-7; CDR3nt: TGTGCCAGCAGCTTTGACAGAATTGAAGGCGAGCAGTACTTC; CDR3aa: CASSFDRIEGEQYF
abundance: NA; d_gene: NA; v_gene: TRBV3-1/TRBV3-2; j_gene: TRBJ2-2; CDR3nt: TGTGCCAGCAGCCGTCTGTCCGGGGAGCTGTTTTTT; CDR3aa: CASSRLSGELFF
abundance: NA; d_gene: NA; v_gene: TRBV18; j_gene: TRBJ2-5; CDR3nt: TGTGCCAGCTCACCCTTAACGGGTGGGGAGACCCAGTACTTC; CDR3aa: CASSPLTGGETQYF
abundance: NA; d_gene: NA; v_gene: TRBV6-6; j_gene: TRBJ1-2; CDR3nt: TGTGCCAGCGGTCGGGGCCCTAACTATGGCTACACCTTC; CDR3aa: CASGRGPNYGYTF
abundance: NA; d_gene: NA; v_gene: TRBV16; j_gene: TRBJ1-1; CDR3nt: TGTGCCAGCAGCCAATCGTGGACAGAAGCTTTCTTT; CDR3aa: CASSQSWTEAFF
abundance: once; d_gene: NA; v_gene: TRBV12-3/TRBV12-4; j_gene: TRBJ1-2; CDR3nt: TGTGCCAGCAGCCCCGGACAGTCCTATGGCTACACCTTC; CDR3aa: CASSPGQSYGYTF
abundance: NA; d_gene: NA; v_gene: TRBV9; j_gene: TRBJ2-2; CDR3nt: TGTGCCAGCAGCGTAGCCGGAGGCACCGGGGAGCTGTTTTTT; CDR3aa: CASSVAGGTGELFF
abundance: few; d_gene: TRBD1; v_gene: TRBV10-1; j_gene: TRBJ1-2; CDR3nt: TGCGCCAGCAGTGATAGGACAGGGAGCGGCTACACCTTC; CDR3aa: CASSDRTGSGYTF
abundance: once; d_gene: NA; v_gene: TRBV6-1; j_gene: TRBJ2-7; CDR3nt: TGTGCCAGCAGTGAAACCCCTTGGCGGGAGCAGTACTTC; CDR3aa: CASSETPWREQYF
abundance: NA; d_gene: TRBD1; v_gene: TRBV10-3; j_gene: TRBJ2-7; CDR3nt: TGTGCCGTCTTACCGGGACAGGGCTCCTACGAGCAGTACTTC; CDR3aa: CAVLPGQGSYEQYF
abundance: NA; d_gene: TRBD1; v_gene: TRBV9; j_gene: TRBJ2-4; CDR3nt: TGTGCCAGCAGCTTGGGACAGGGATTCAACATTCAGTACTTC; CDR3aa: CASSLGQGFNIQYF
abundance: NA; d_gene: TRBD1; v_gene: TRBV7-2; j_gene: TRBJ2-5; CDR3nt: TGTGCCAGCAGCTTATCTCAACAGGGGGGAGGTGAGACCCAGTACTTC; CDR3aa: CASSLSQQGGGETQYF
abundance: NA; d_gene: NA; v_gene: TRBV5-1; j_gene: TRBJ1-1; CDR3nt: TGCGCCAGCAGTCGTGAGAGGAACACTGAAGCTTTCTTT; CDR3aa: CASSRERNTEAFF
abundance: NA; d_gene: NA; v_gene: TRBV11-3; j_gene: TRBJ2-1; CDR3nt: TGTGCCAGCAGCTCCTTGGCGGGGCTCGGTGAGCAGTTCTTC; CDR3aa: CASSSLAGLGEQFF
abundance: NA; d_gene: NA; v_gene: TRBV3-1/TRBV3-2; j_gene: TRBJ2-7; CDR3nt: TGTGCCAGCAGCCAAGATCGCGGCCAAGACTACGAGCAGTACTTC; CDR3aa: CASSQDRGQDYEQYF
abundance: NA; d_gene: NA; v_gene: TRBV10-2; j_gene: TRBJ1-5; CDR3nt: TGCGCCAGCAGGGATACAGGGAGCAATCAGCCCCAGCATTTT; CDR3aa: CASRDTGSNQPQHF
abundance: NA; d_gene: NA; v_gene: TRBV6-4; j_gene: TRBJ1-1; CDR3nt: TGTGCCAGCAGTGTACGGGGGAACACTGAAGCTTTCTTT; CDR3aa: CASSVRGNTEAFF
abundance: NA; d_gene: NA; v_gene: TRBV11-3; j_gene: TRBJ1-5; CDR3nt: TGTGCCAGCAGCCTGGACAGAAATCAGCCCCAGCATTTT; CDR3aa: CASSLDRNQPQHF
abundance: NA; d_gene: TRBD2; v_gene: TRBV19; j_gene: TRBJ2-2; CDR3nt: TGTGCCAGTAGTATCTCCAGCGGGAGGAAGACCGGGGAGCTGTTTTTT; CDR3aa: CASSISSGRKTGELFF
abundance: NA; d_gene: TRBD2; v_gene: TRBV10-3; j_gene: TRBJ2-1; CDR3nt: TGTGCCGTCGGGACTAGCGGGAGTAAAAACTACAATGAGCAGTTCTTC; CDR3aa: CAVGTSGSKNYNEQFF
abundance: NA; d_gene: NA; v_gene: TRBV5-4; j_gene: TRBJ1-1; CDR3nt: TGTGCCAGCAGCTTATCTCCGAACACTGAAGCTTTCTTT; CDR3aa: CASSLSPNTEAFF
abundance: NA; d_gene: NA; v_gene: TRBV10-1; j_gene: TRBJ2-5; CDR3nt: TGCGCCAGCAGTGAGATAAGCGGAGAGACCCAGTACTTC; CDR3aa: CASSEISGETQYF
abundance: NA; d_gene: NA; v_gene: TRBV6-5; j_gene: TRBJ2-7; CDR3nt: TGTGCCAGCAGTCTTCACGACACCTACGAGCAGTACTTC; CDR3aa: CASSLHDTYEQYF
abundance: NA; d_gene: TRBD2; v_gene: TRBV3-1/TRBV3-2; j_gene: TRBJ2-1; CDR3nt: TGTGCCAGCAGCCAAGAAGGTGTAGGACTAGCGGGAGTGAGTAATGAGCAGTTCTTC; CDR3aa: CASSQEGVGLAGVSNEQFF
abundance: NA; d_gene: NA; v_gene: TRBV6-1; j_gene: TRBJ1-2; CDR3nt: TGTGCCAGCAGTGAACTCCAGGCCGCAGGGTATGGCTACACCTTC; CDR3aa: CASSELQAAGYGYTF
abundance: NA; d_gene: TRBD1; v_gene: TRBV24-1; j_gene: TRBJ1-1; CDR3nt: TGTGCCACCAGCAACAGGGGGACCACTGAAGCTTTCTTT; CDR3aa: CATSNRGTTEAFF
abundance: NA; d_gene: TRBD1; v_gene: TRBV18; j_gene: TRBJ1-1; CDR3nt: TGTGCCAGCTCACCCCGACAGGGCGGGAACACTGAAGCTTTCTTT; CDR3aa: CASSPRQGGNTEAFF
abundance: NA; d_gene: NA; v_gene: TRBV5-1; j_gene: TRBJ1-5; CDR3nt: TGCGCCAGCAGCTTGGGGGGCAATAGCAATCAGCCCCAGCATTTT; CDR3aa: CASSLGGNSNQPQHF
abundance: NA; d_gene: NA; v_gene: TRBV27; j_gene: TRBJ1-1; CDR3nt: TGTGCCAGCAGTCCCTACAGTACAACGAACACTGAAGCTTTCTTT; CDR3aa: CASSPYSTTNTEAFF
abundance: NA; d_gene: NA; v_gene: TRBV3-1/TRBV3-2; j_gene: TRBJ1-4; CDR3nt: TGTGCCAGCAGCCAGCGCGGGGACGGGTTTAATGAAAAACTGTTTTTT; CDR3aa: CASSQRGDGFNEKLFF
abundance: NA; d_gene: NA; v_gene: TRBV11-2; j_gene: TRBJ1-6; CDR3nt: TGTGCCAGCAGCTTAGAAGGGGGAATACGTAATTCACCCCTCCACTTT; CDR3aa: CASSLEGGIRNSPLHF
abundance: few; d_gene: TRBD2; v_gene: TRBV19; j_gene: TRBJ2-7; CDR3nt: TGTGCCAGTAGCCTATCGACGGGCGGGGGATACGAGCAGTACTTC; CDR3aa: CASSLSTGGGYEQYF
abundance: NA; d_gene: NA; v_gene: TRBV27; j_gene: TRBJ2-1; CDR3nt: TGTGCCAGCAGTTCAACAGGGGAGCAGTTCTTC; CDR3aa: CASSSTGEQFF
abundance: NA; d_gene: TRBD1; v_gene: TRBV18; j_gene: TRBJ2-5; CDR3nt: TGTGCCAGCTCACCCGGGACAGGGGTGGAGACCCAGTACTTC; CDR3aa: CASSPGTGVETQYF
abundance: few; d_gene: TRBD2; v_gene: TRBV7-6; j_gene: TRBJ2-3; CDR3nt: TGTGCCAGCAGCTTAATGTGGTCGCGGGAGGTTACAGATACGCAGTATTTT; CDR3aa: CASSLMWSREVTDTQYF
abundance: NA; d_gene: TRBD2; v_gene: TRBV11-2; j_gene: TRBJ2-1; CDR3nt: TGTGCCAGCAGCTTAGGACTAGCGGGGCCCAATGAGCAGTTCTTC; CDR3aa: CASSLGLAGPNEQFF